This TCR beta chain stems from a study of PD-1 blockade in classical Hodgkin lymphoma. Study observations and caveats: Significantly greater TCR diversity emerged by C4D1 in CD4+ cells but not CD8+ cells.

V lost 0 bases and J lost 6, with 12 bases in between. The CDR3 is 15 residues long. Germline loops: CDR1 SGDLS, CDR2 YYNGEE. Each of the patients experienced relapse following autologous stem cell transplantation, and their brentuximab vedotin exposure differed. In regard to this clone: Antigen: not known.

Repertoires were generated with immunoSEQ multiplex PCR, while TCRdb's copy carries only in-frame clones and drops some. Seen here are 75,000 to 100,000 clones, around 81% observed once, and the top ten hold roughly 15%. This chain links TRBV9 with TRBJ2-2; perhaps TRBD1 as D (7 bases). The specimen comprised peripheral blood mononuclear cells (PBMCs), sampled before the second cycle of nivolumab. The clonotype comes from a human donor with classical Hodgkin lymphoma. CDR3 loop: CASSVGQGGAGELFF. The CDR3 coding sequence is TGTGCCAGCAGCGTAGGTCAGGGGGGAGCCGGGGAGCTGTTTTTT.